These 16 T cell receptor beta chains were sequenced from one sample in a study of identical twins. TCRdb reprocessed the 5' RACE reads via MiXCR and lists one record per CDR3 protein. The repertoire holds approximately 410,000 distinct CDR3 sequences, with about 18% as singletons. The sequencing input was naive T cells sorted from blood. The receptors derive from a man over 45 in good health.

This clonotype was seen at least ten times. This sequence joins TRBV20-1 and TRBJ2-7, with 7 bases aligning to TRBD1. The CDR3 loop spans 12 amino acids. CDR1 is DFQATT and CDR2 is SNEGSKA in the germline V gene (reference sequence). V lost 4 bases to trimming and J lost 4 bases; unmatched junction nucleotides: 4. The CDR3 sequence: CSAKTGQYEQYF. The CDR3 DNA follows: TGCAGTGCTAAAACGGGACAGTACGAGCAGTACTTC.

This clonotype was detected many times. CDR3 loop: CATADRVEQYF. CDR3 coding DNA: TGTGCCACAGCTGACAGGGTCGAGCAGTACTTC. The chain carries TRBV24-1 and TRBJ2-7; TRBD1 matches at 7 bases. Trimming at V came to 10 bases and at J to 6 bases, leaving 5 bases not matched to a gene. Germline assignment: CDR1 KGHDR and CDR2 SFDVKD. The CDR3 consists of 11 residues.

CDR3 DNA: TGCAGTGCTAGAGAACCTTTGTTGGGCTCCTACAATGAGCAGTTCTTC. Translating gives CSAREPLLGSYNEQFF. V usage is TRBV20-1 and J usage is TRBJ2-1, with D unclear. The CDR3 is 16 amino acids. With 0 bases removed from V and 0 bases from J, the gap between germline ends came to 12 bases. Germline V gene lookup returns CDR1 DFQATT and CDR2 SNEGSKA (reference sequence).

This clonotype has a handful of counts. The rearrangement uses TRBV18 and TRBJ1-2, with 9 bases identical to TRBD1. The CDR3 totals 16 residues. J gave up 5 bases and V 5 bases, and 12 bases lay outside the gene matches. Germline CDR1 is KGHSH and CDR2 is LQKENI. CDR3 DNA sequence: TGTGCCAGCTCAACGGACACAGGGGGCGCAGGGTATGGCTACACCTTC. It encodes CASSTDTGGAGYGYTF.

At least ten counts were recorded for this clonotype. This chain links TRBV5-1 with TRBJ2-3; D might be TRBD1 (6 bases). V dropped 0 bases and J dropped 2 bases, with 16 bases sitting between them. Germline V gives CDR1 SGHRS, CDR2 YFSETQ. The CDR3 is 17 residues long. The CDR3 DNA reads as TGCGCCAGCAGCTTGGGGTGGGGGCATCGCAACACAGATACGCAGTATTTT. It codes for CASSLGWGHRNTDTQYF.

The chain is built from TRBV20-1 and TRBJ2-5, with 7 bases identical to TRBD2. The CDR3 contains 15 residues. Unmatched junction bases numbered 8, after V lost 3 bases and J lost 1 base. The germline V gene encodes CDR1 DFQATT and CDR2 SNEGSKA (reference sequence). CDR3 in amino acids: CSARGYTSAQETQYF. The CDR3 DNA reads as TGCAGTGCTAGGGGGTATACTAGCGCCCAAGAGACCCAGTACTTC.

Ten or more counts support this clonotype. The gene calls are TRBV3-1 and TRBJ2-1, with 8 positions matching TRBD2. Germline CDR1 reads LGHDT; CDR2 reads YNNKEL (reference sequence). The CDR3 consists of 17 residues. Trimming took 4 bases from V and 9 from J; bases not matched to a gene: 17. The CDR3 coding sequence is TGTGCCAGCAGCCCAACCCTGGGAGCGGGAGTTAGGATTGAGCAGTTCTTC. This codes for CASSPTLGAGVRIEQFF.

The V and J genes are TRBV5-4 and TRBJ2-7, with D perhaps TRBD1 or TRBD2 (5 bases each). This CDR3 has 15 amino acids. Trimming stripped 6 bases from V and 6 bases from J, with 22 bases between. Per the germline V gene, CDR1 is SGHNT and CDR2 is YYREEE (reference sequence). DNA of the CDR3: TGTGCCAGCACTAAGATCGGAGGTGGGGCCCTCGAGCAGTACTTC. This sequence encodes CASTKIGGGALEQYF.

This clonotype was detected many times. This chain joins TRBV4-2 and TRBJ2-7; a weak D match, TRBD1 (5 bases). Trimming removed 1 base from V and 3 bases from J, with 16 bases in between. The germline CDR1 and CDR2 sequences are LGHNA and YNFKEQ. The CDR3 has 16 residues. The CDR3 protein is CASSQGNRNRFYEQYF. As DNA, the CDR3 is TGTGCCAGCAGCCAAGGGAACAGGAACCGTTTCTACGAGCAGTACTTC.

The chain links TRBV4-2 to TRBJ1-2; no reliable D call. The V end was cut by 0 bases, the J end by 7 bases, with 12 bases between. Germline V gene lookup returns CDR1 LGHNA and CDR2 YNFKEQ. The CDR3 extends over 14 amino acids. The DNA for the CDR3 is TGTGCCAGCAGCCAAGAATCCCTGCAGGTTGGCTACACCTTC. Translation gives CASSQESLQVGYTF.

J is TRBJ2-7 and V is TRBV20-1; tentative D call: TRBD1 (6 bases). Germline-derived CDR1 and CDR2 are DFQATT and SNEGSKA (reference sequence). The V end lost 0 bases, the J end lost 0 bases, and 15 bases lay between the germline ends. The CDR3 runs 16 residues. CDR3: CSARDIQGPSSYEQYF. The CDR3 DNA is TGCAGTGCTAGAGATATACAGGGCCCGAGCTCCTACGAGCAGTACTTC.

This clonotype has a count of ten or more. CDR3 nucleotides: TGTGCCAGCAGTTACTCGCGGGGGGCCAATCAGCCCCAGCATTTT. It yields the protein CASSYSRGANQPQHF. The chain joins TRBV6-2 or TRBV6-3 to TRBJ1-5, with a weak D call TRBD1 (6 bases). This CDR3 spans 15 amino acids. Germline lookup yields CDR1 MNHEY and CDR2 SVGEGT. V shed 0 bases and J shed 3 bases, with 9 bases lying between them.

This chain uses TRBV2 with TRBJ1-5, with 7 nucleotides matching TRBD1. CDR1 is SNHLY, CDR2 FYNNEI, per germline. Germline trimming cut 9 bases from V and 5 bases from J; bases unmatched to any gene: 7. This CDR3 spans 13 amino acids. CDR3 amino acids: CASSQGNDQPQHF. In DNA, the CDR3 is TGTGCCAGTTCACAGGGGAATGATCAGCCCCAGCATTTT.

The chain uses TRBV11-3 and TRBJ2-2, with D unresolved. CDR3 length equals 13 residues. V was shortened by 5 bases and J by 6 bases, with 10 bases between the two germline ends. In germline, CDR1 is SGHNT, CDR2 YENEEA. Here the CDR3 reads CASSPLAAGELFF. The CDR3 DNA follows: TGTGCCAGCAGCCCTCTTGCCGCCGGGGAGCTGTTTTTT.

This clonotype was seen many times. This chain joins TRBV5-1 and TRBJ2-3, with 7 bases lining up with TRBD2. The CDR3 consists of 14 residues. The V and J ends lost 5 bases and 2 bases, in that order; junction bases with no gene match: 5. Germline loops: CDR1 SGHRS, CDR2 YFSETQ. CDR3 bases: TGCGCCAGCAGACTAGCGACCGACACAGATACGCAGTATTTT. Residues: CASRLATDTDTQYF.

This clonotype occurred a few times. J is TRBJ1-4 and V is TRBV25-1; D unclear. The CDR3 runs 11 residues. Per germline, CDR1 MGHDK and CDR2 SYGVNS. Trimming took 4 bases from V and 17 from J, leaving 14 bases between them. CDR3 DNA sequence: TGTGCCAGCAGTGTAACCGGGATAGAATTTTTT. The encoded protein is CASSVTGIEFF.